This passage covers 19 T cell receptor beta chains from one sample sequenced in a study of blood T cell repertoires in COVID-19. The assay was immunoSEQ multiplex PCR, and TCRdb's table has in-frame clones only and misses some. The data show around 230,000 clones, 70% to 90% seen once. Sample: PBMCs or T cells enriched from blood (not recorded which). The receptor set was obtained from a middle-aged woman with acute COVID-19.

This clone was recorded once. The CDR3 sequence: CASSIDRGGADLAKNIQYF. The DNA for the CDR3 is TGTGCCAGTAGTATAGATAGGGGGGGCGCAGATCTAGCCAAAAACATTCAGTACTTC. The chain employs TRBV19 and TRBJ2-4; possible D gene TRBD2, 7 bases. Deletions cut 0 bases from V and 0 bases from J, with 18 bases between. CDR3 length: 19 amino acids. Germline CDR1 and CDR2: LNHDA and SQIVND (reference sequence).

The chain uses TRBV19 and TRBJ1-1; D not certain. This CDR3 has 13 amino acids. The germline V gene encodes CDR1 LNHDA and CDR2 SQIVND (reference sequence). V gave up 1 base and J gave up 5 bases, with 8 bases separating them. In nucleotides, the CDR3 is TGTGCCAGTAGTATAGGGAGAGTTACTGAAGCTTTCTTT. This codes for CASSIGRVTEAFF.

The V and J genes are TRBV9 and TRBJ2-6; D not resolved. Germline V lookup: CDR1 SGDLS, CDR2 YYNGEE. V was pared by 0 bases and J by 0 bases, with 7 bases between. This CDR3 has 16 residues. This chain's CDR3 is CASSVGVVSGANVLTF. The CDR3 DNA follows: TGTGCCAGCAGCGTAGGCGTGGTCTCTGGGGCCAACGTCCTGACTTTC.

This chain joins TRBV18 and TRBJ1-1, with 7 positions matching TRBD1. The trim removed 6 bases at V and 4 bases at J, leaving 8 bases unmatched. CDR1 and CDR2 (germline): KGHSH, LQKENI. The CDR3 is made up of 14 amino acids. This chain's CDR3 is CASSLDRVGTEAFF. The CDR3 bases are TGTGCCAGCTCTCTAGACAGGGTGGGCACTGAAGCTTTCTTT.

This sequence joins TRBV2 and TRBJ1-2, with D possibly TRBD1 on 5 matching bases. Trimming took off 10 bases at V and 1 base at J, with 16 bases between the two ends. The CDR3 sequence is 14 residues long. Germline lookup yields CDR1 SNHLY and CDR2 FYNNEI. The CDR3 DNA reads as TGTGCCACCGCGGGGATGACAGTTAACTATGGCTACACCTTC. Protein product: CATAGMTVNYGYTF.

This clone has only one observation. The J gene is TRBJ1-5, the V gene TRBV5-8, with D tentatively TRBD1 (6 bases). Germline V gene lookup returns CDR1 SGHTS and CDR2 YDEGEE. The CDR3 spans 15 residues. The germline V and J ends were trimmed by 3 bases and 2 bases, with 12 bases remaining between them. The DNA of the CDR3 is TGTGCCAGCAGCTCACAGGGTATGGGCAATCAGCCCCAGCATTTT. This gives the protein CASSSQGMGNQPQHF. Full variable domain (rest looked up from reference TRBV5-8 and TRBJ1-5): EAGVTQSPTHLIKTRGQQATLRCSPISGHTSVYWYQQALGLGLQFLLWYDEGEERNRGNFPPRFSGRQFPNYSSELNVNALELEDSALYLCASSSQGMGNQPQHFGDGTRLSIL.

The chain couples TRBV7-6 to TRBJ2-2; 11 nucleotides line up with TRBD2. V gave up 5 bases and J gave up 4 bases; unmatched junction bases: 9. The CDR3 loop spans 17 amino acids. Germline V gene sequence: CDR1 SGHVS, CDR2 FNYEAQ. CDR3 region: CASSISLAGGPTGELFF. The CDR3 coding sequence is TGTGCCAGCAGCATATCGTTAGCGGGGGGGCCCACCGGGGAGCTGTTTTTT. Looking up the rest from reference TRBV7-6 and TRBJ2-2 gives the full variable domain: GAGVSQSPRYKVTKRGQDVALRCDPISGHVSLYWYRQALGQGPEFLTYFNYEAQQDKSGLPNDRFSAERPEGSISTLTIQRTEQRDSAMYRCASSISLAGGPTGELFFGEGSRLTVL.

The chain carries TRBV7-9 and TRBJ1-5; no clear D. Between the trimmed V and J ends, which lost 3 bases and 0 bases, there was a span of 6 bases. Per germline, CDR1 SEHNR and CDR2 FQNEAQ (reference sequence). The CDR3 covers 14 residues. CDR3 sequence reads: CASSLPGSNQPQHF. CDR3 nucleotide sequence: TGTGCCAGCAGCTTGCCCGGTAGCAATCAGCCCCAGCATTTT.

The chain links TRBV27 to TRBJ1-1; 8 bases map to TRBD1. The trim removed 0 bases at V and 1 base at J, leaving 1 base unmatched. The CDR3 has 15 residues. The germline V gene has CDR1 MNHEY and CDR2 SMNVEV (reference sequence). The chain's CDR3 is CASSLSQGANTEAFF. CDR3 nucleotide sequence: TGTGCCAGCAGTTTATCGCAGGGGGCGAACACTGAAGCTTTCTTT.

The V gene is TRBV7-9, the J gene TRBJ1-4; D remains ambiguous. The CDR3 length is 12 residues. Trimming removed 1 base from V and 6 bases from J, with 3 bases in between. Germline CDR1 reads SEHNR; CDR2 reads FQNEAQ (reference sequence). In DNA form, the CDR3 reads TGTGCCAGCAGCTTAGACTATGAAAAACTGTTTTTT. As protein: CASSLDYEKLFF.

The CDR3 DNA sequence: TGTGCCAGCTCACCAGGGCTAGCTTGGAATGAGCAGTTCTTC. It codes for CASSPGLAWNEQFF. J is TRBJ2-1 and V is TRBV18, with a tentative D call TRBD2 (5 bases). Germline V gene lookup returns CDR1 KGHSH and CDR2 LQKENI. The CDR3 is 14 residues long. Trimming removed 2 bases from V and 7 bases from J, with 12 bases in between.

The chain recombines TRBV9 with TRBJ1-1; D gene uncertain. Per germline, CDR1 SGDLS and CDR2 YYNGEE. Trimming stripped 0 bases from V and 11 bases from J, with 11 bases between. CDR3 length: 12 residues. The chain's CDR3 is CASSVGFTGAFF. For the CDR3, the DNA is TGTGCCAGCAGCGTAGGATTCACGGGGGCTTTCTTT.

The chain uses TRBV6-1 and TRBJ2-1; 8 bases match TRBD1. This CDR3 comprises 15 residues. Germline V lookup: CDR1 MNHNS, CDR2 SASEGT. The junction had 6 bases not matched to a gene; V was cut back by 2 bases and J by 6 bases. CDR3 coding DNA: TGTGCCAGCAGTGAAATTCCTGGGACAGGCAATGAGCAGTTCTTC. This gives the protein CASSEIPGTGNEQFF.

This rearrangement joins TRBV5-6 to TRBJ1-3; 8 nucleotides line up with TRBD1. V lost 5 bases, J lost 0 bases, and 7 bases stayed unmatched. The CDR3 covers 16 residues. Per germline, CDR1 SGHDT and CDR2 YYEEEE. Here the CDR3 DNA reads TGTGCCAGCAGGCACCGGGACAGGAGCTCTGGAAACACCATATATTTT. It translates to CASRHRDRSSGNTIYF.

DNA of the CDR3: TGTGCCAGTAGTATCTGGGACTCAAGCAATCAGCCCCAGCATTTT. This gives the protein CASSIWDSSNQPQHF. The genes are TRBV19 and TRBJ1-5; maybe TRBD1 (5 bases). The CDR3 totals 15 residues. The germline gives CDR1 LNHDA, CDR2 SQIVND (reference sequence). The ends were cut back, 3 bases at V and 1 base at J, with 10 bases in the middle.

The V call is TRBV5-1, the J call TRBJ1-6, with 9 bases fitting TRBD1. Germline lookup yields CDR1 SGHRS and CDR2 YFSETQ. Unmatched junction bases numbered 9, after V lost 4 bases and J lost 13 bases. CDR3 length equals 14 residues. CDR3 protein: CASSLRTGEEPLHF. CDR3 in DNA: TGCGCCAGCAGCCTGCGGACAGGGGAGGAGCCCCTCCACTTT.

In this sample, this clone turned up once. V is TRBV5-1 and J is TRBJ1-1; 8 bases match TRBD1. The trim removed 3 bases at V and 2 bases at J, leaving 9 bases unmatched. The CDR3 extends over 16 amino acids. CDR1 SGHRS and CDR2 YFSETQ come from the germline V gene. CDR3 DNA: TGCGCCAGCAGCTGGGGCTCGACAGGGGTTAACACTGAAGCTTTCTTT. Amino acids: CASSWGSTGVNTEAFF.

This clone has just a few counts. This chain connects TRBV2 to TRBJ2-2; 11 bases fit TRBD2. The CDR3 spans 14 residues. V shed 6 bases and J 8 bases; nucleotides not matched to a gene: 5. Germline CDR1 SNHLY, CDR2 FYNNEI. CDR3 nucleotide sequence: TGTGCCAGCAGCGTAGCGGGGGGGCAAGGGGAGCTGTTTTTT. This codes for CASSVAGGQGELFF.

The chain couples TRBV27 to TRBJ2-2; weak D call: TRBD1 (6 bases). This CDR3 spans 15 amino acids. V lost 4 bases, J lost 2 bases, and 11 bases lay in between. Germline values: CDR1 MNHEY, CDR2 SMNVEV (reference sequence). The CDR3 reads CASSSRQANTGELFF. As DNA, the CDR3 is TGTGCCAGCAGTTCAAGACAGGCCAACACCGGGGAGCTGTTTTTT.